The 20 T cell receptor beta chains below come from one sample, sequenced in a study of blood T cell repertoires in COVID-19. Clones were read by immunoSEQ multiplex PCR, and TCRdb kept only the in-frame ones, dropping some. The sample gives about 250,000 clones, 81% of which show up once; approximately 8.7% is in the top ten. The sequenced material came from peripheral blood. All receptors come from a woman older than 75 with acute or convalescent COVID-19.

The chain is built from TRBV6-5 and TRBJ1-2, with D unresolved. The V and J ends lost 6 bases and 0 bases respectively, with 14 bases between them. The CDR3 contains 15 residues. Germline-derived CDR1 and CDR2 are MNHEY and SVGAGI. CDR3 amino acids: CASSVSGPPNYGYTF. The CDR3 nucleotides are TGTGCCAGCAGCGTGAGCGGGCCACCTAACTATGGCTACACCTTC.

The rearrangement joins TRBV6-4 to TRBJ1-6; D ambiguous. This CDR3 has 15 residues. CDR1 and CDR2 from the germline V gene are MRHNA and SNTAGT. Trimming stripped 2 bases from V and 10 bases from J, with 15 bases between. The chain's CDR3 is CASSDPGAPKSPLHF. The CDR3 nucleotides read TGTGCCAGCAGTGACCCAGGTGCCCCTAAATCACCCCTCCACTTT.

This chain's CDR3 is CASSITSGPTYEQYF. CDR3 in DNA: TGTGCCAGTAGTATAACCAGCGGGCCTACCTACGAGCAGTACTTC. The chain uses TRBV19 and TRBJ2-7; D may be TRBD2 (6 bases). The CDR3 covers 15 residues. CDR1 LNHDA and CDR2 SQIVND come from the germline V gene (reference sequence). V was shortened by 2 bases and J by 2 bases, with 13 bases between the two germline ends.

This chain uses TRBV28 with TRBJ1-4, with 7 bases identical to TRBD1. The length of the CDR3 is 16 residues. V lost 7 bases to trimming and J lost 4 bases; unmatched junction nucleotides: 12. Per the germline V gene, CDR1 is MDHEN and CDR2 is SYDVKM. The DNA for the CDR3 is TGTGCCAGCAACGAAATCTCGGGACAGAGTAATGAAAAACTGTTTTTT. This translates into CASNEISGQSNEKLFF. Combining the CDR3 with reference TRBV28 and TRBJ1-4 gives the whole variable domain DVKVTQSSRYLVKRTGEKVFLECVQDMDHENMFWYRQDPGLGLRLIYFSYDVKMKEKGDIPEGYSVSREKKERFSLILESASTNQTSMYLCASNEISGQSNEKLFFGSGTQLSVL.

The V gene is TRBV10-3, the J gene TRBJ1-4; a possible D gene is TRBD1 (6 bases). Trimming cost V 2 bases and J 8 bases, with 18 bases left between them. Germline CDR1 and CDR2: ENHRY and SYGVKD. The CDR3 runs to 16 residues. The CDR3 bases are TGTGCCATCAGTGAGGAAGGAGGCAGGGGTCGGGAAAAACTGTTTTTT. Protein product: CAISEEGGRGREKLFF.

This clone appeared a single time. The chain has TRBV29-1 and TRBJ1-2; D call uncertain. With 4 bases removed from V and 1 base from J, the gap between germline ends came to 7 bases. CDR1 is SQVTM, CDR2 ANQGSEA, per germline. This CDR3 is 12 amino acids long. The CDR3 DNA sequence: TGCAGCGTTGCAGTGGTTAACTATGGCTACACCTTC. Amino acids: CSVAVVNYGYTF.

The rearrangement joins TRBV10-3 to TRBJ1-5; 7 nucleotides agree with TRBD1. J gave up 0 bases and V 5 bases, and 1 base lay outside the gene matches. This CDR3 is 14 amino acids long. CDR1 is ENHRY and CDR2 is SYGVKD in the germline V gene. The CDR3 DNA reads TGTGCCATCAGTCGGACAGGTAGCAATCAGCCCCAGCATTTT. Encoded protein: CAISRTGSNQPQHF.

This chain links TRBV9 with TRBJ2-1; 10 bases line up with TRBD2. Germline V gene data show CDR1 as SGDLS and CDR2 as YYNGEE. V lost 4 bases and J lost 2; bases outside the gene matches: 6. This CDR3 spans 16 amino acids. CDR3 nucleotide sequence: TGTGCCAGCAGCTCTCTAGCGGGGGCCACCTACAATGAGCAGTTCTTC. Translation gives CASSSLAGATYNEQFF.

V is TRBV11-3 and J is TRBJ2-2, with 9 bases lining up with TRBD1. V shed 3 bases, J shed 1 base, and the junction held 3 bases outside the gene matches. CDR3 length equals 16 residues. Germline CDR1 reads SGHNT; CDR2 reads YENEEA. The CDR3 region has the DNA TGTGCCAGCAGCTTGATGGACAGGGGGAACACCGGGGAGCTGTTTTTT. This codes for CASSLMDRGNTGELFF.

The chain joins TRBV9 to TRBJ1-1, with D uncertain. V lost 3 bases, J lost 4 bases, and 16 bases lay in between. The CDR3 sequence is 15 residues long. Germline V lookup: CDR1 SGDLS, CDR2 YYNGEE. CDR3 protein: CASSGSRGGGTEAFF. The CDR3 bases are TGTGCCAGCAGCGGATCGAGAGGTGGTGGCACTGAAGCTTTCTTT. The full variable domain, in which reference TRBV9 and TRBJ1-1 provide the parts outside the CDR3, is DSGVTQTPKHLITATGQRVTLRCSPRSGDLSVYWYQQSLDQGLQFLIQYYNGEERAKGNILERFSAQQFPDLHSELNLSSLELGDSALYFCASSGSRGGGTEAFFGQGTRLTVV.

The chain carries TRBV7-2 and TRBJ2-3; possible D gene TRBD2, 6 bases. The length of the CDR3 is 16 residues. Trimming cost V 2 bases and J 5 bases, with 17 bases left between them. The germline V gene has CDR1 SGHTA and CDR2 FQGNSA. CDR3 bases: TGTGCCAGCAGCTTAAGAGAGAGTGCGGGAATAGATACGCAGTATTTT. Residues: CASSLRESAGIDTQYF.

This chain connects TRBV6-6 to TRBJ2-3, with D possibly matching TRBD2 (7 bases). Germline-derived CDR1 and CDR2 are MNHNY and SVGAGI (reference sequence). The CDR3 spans 12 residues. Trimming left V 11 bases short and J 4 bases short, with 13 bases between. CDR3 nucleotide sequence: TGTGCCTTAGGGGGGGCCCCAGATACGCAGTATTTT. Translation gives CALGGAPDTQYF.

This clone was found once. This chain uses TRBV6-5 with TRBJ1-2; 9 bases fit TRBD1. The length of the CDR3 is 13 residues. J lost 6 bases, V lost 5 bases, and 4 bases had no gene match. Germline V gene lookup returns CDR1 MNHEY and CDR2 SVGAGI. The CDR3 DNA sequence: TGTGCCAGCAGTCAGGACAGGGGACATGGCTACACCTTC. It translates to CASSQDRGHGYTF.

This rearrangement joins TRBV28 to TRBJ2-1, with 13 positions matching TRBD2. V was pared by 5 bases and J by 7 bases, with 8 bases of the junction left unmatched. This CDR3 spans 16 amino acids. Germline CDR1 is MDHEN and CDR2 is SYDVKM. CDR3 region: CASSAPGLAGLNEQFF. CDR3 DNA sequence: TGTGCCAGCAGTGCACCGGGACTAGCGGGATTAAATGAGCAGTTCTTC.

Notes on this clone: At the DNA level, this CDR3 is encoded by other sequences in the same sample as well. The J gene is TRBJ1-1, the V gene TRBV28; TRBD1 agrees at 7 bases. The CDR3 sequence is 14 residues long. Unmatched junction bases numbered 5, after V lost 4 bases and J lost 3 bases. Germline V gene sequence: CDR1 MDHEN, CDR2 SYDVKM. The CDR3 DNA reads TGTGCCAGCAGTTCGACAGGGTTGGACACTGAAGCTTTCTTT. Its protein is CASSSTGLDTEAFF.

The chain is built from TRBV5-5 and TRBJ2-7; the D gene is possibly TRBD1 (5 bases). Trimming stripped 6 bases from V and 3 bases from J, with 16 bases between. Germline loops: CDR1 SGHKS, CDR2 YYEKEE (reference sequence). This CDR3 contains 14 residues. The CDR3 is CASTLRGQYYEQYF. For the CDR3, the DNA is TGTGCCAGCACTCTAAGGGGCCAGTACTACGAGCAGTACTTC.

This clone was observed a few times. This chain uses TRBV11-1 with TRBJ2-3; TRBD2 agrees at 7 bases. Germline-derived CDR1 and CDR2 are SGHAT and FQDESV (reference sequence). This CDR3 is 15 amino acids long. After removal of 3 bases from V and 4 bases from J, the junction contained 7 bases not matched to a gene. Here the CDR3 reads CASSFILANADTQYF. In DNA form, the CDR3 reads TGTGCCAGCAGCTTCATACTAGCGAACGCAGATACGCAGTATTTT.

The V and J genes are TRBV3-1 (or the pseudogene TRBV3-2) and TRBJ1-3, with D possibly being TRBD1 (6 bases). The CDR3 spans 19 residues. V was shortened by 7 bases and J by 4 bases, with 29 bases between the two germline ends. CDR1 and CDR2 (germline): LGHDT, YNNKEL (reference sequence). The CDR3 spells CASIRPTTGTTLSGNTIYF. CDR3 coding DNA: TGTGCCAGCATTCGCCCCACGACAGGAACAACTCTCTCGGGAAACACCATATATTTT.

J is TRBJ1-2 and V is TRBV3-1 (or the pseudogene TRBV3-2), with TRBD1 as a possible D gene (5 bases). The germline V and J ends were trimmed by 2 bases and 4 bases, with 8 bases remaining between them. The CDR3 loop spans 13 amino acids. Germline-derived CDR1 and CDR2 are LGHDT and YNNKEL (reference sequence). The CDR3 reads CASSQRGGYGYTF. The CDR3 bases are TGTGCCAGCAGCCAAAGGGGAGGCTATGGCTACACCTTC.

The genes are TRBV2 and TRBJ2-7; 10 positions agree with TRBD2. The CDR3 consists of 15 residues. Germline V lookup: CDR1 SNHLY, CDR2 FYNNEI. V was pared by 7 bases and J by 7 bases, with 13 bases of the junction left unmatched. CDR3 in amino acids: CASKRLAGVPGEQYF. Here the CDR3 DNA reads TGTGCCAGCAAACGTCTAGCGGGAGTGCCGGGTGAGCAGTACTTC.